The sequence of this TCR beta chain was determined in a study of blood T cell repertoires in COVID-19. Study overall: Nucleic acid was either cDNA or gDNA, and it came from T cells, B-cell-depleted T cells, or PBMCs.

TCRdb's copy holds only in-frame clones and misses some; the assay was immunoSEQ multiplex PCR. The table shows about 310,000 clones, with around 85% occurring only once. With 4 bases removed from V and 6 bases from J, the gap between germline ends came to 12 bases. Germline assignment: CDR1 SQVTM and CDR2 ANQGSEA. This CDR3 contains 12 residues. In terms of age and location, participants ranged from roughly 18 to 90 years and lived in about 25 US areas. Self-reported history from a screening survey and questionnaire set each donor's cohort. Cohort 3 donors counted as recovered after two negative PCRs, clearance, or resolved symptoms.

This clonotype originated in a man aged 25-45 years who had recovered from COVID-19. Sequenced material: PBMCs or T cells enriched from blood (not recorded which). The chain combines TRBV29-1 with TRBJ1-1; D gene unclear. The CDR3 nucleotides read TGCAGCGTTGGGGAGGTTTGGGCTGAAGCTTTCTTT. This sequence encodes CSVGEVWAEAFF.